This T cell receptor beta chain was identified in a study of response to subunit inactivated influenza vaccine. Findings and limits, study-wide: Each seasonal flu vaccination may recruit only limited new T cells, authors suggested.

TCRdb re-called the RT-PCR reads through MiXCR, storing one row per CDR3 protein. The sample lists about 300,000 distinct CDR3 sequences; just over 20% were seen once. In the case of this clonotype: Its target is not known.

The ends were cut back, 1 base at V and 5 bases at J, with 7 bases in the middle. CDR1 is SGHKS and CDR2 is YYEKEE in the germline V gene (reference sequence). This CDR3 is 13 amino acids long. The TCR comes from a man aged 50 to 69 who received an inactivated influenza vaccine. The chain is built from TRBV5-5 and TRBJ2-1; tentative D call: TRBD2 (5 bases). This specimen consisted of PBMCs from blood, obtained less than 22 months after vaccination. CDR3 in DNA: TGTGCCAGCAGCTTGTCTAGCCACAATGAGCAGTTCTTC. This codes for CASSLSSHNEQFF.